The 29 T cell receptor beta chains below were found in one sample sequenced in a study of blood T cell repertoires in COVID-19. This table comes from immunoSEQ multiplex PCR, and its TCRdb copy is limited to in-frame clones, with some not included. The sample includes about 330,000 clones, 80% to 90% of them seen just once. Sequencing used peripheral blood. Receptors originate from a woman between 45 and 60 years old with acute or convalescent COVID-19.

The J gene is TRBJ2-3, the V gene TRBV19, with D perhaps TRBD1 (5 bases). The CDR3 loop spans 16 amino acids. V lost 6 bases and J 0 bases, leaving 16 bases between the germline ends. Per germline, CDR1 LNHDA and CDR2 SQIVND (reference sequence). In nucleotides, the CDR3 is TGTGCCAGTAGCCACTTGAGTGGGGCTAGCACAGATACGCAGTATTTT. Translating it yields CASSHLSGASTDTQYF.

The V and J genes are TRBV19 and TRBJ2-2, with D possibly TRBD2 on 7 matching bases. CDR3 length: 14 amino acids. Deletions cut 11 bases from V and 5 bases from J, with 18 bases between. The germline V gene encodes CDR1 LNHDA and CDR2 SQIVND (reference sequence). The chain's CDR3 is CAAKVRGATGELFF. The CDR3 nucleotides are TGTGCCGCCAAGGTCCGGGGGGCGACCGGGGAGCTGTTTTTT.

The chain is built from TRBV11-2 and TRBJ1-2; tentatively, D is TRBD1 (6 bases). The germline V and J ends were trimmed by 5 bases and 7 bases, with 8 bases remaining between them. In germline, CDR1 is SGHAT, CDR2 FQNNGV. The CDR3 is 11 amino acids. This chain's CDR3 is CASSPGAGYTF. The CDR3 bases are TGTGCCAGCAGCCCAGGGGCTGGCTACACCTTC.

The genes are TRBV5-4 and TRBJ1-2; D not certain. The germline V gene has CDR1 SGHNT and CDR2 YYREEE (reference sequence). This CDR3 spans 14 amino acids. The V and J ends lost 4 bases and 2 bases respectively, with 12 bases between them. The CDR3: CASSPFGSNYGYTF. The DNA for the CDR3 is TGTGCCAGCAGCCCCTTTGGTAGCAACTATGGCTACACCTTC.

The chain recombines TRBV7-2 with TRBJ2-2, with D possibly being TRBD2 (7 bases). Germline V CDR1 and CDR2: SGHTA, FQGNSA. V lost 5 bases and J 0 bases, leaving 10 bases between the germline ends. The length of the CDR3 is 15 residues. The CDR3: CASSPGGANTGELFF. CDR3 bases: TGTGCCAGCAGCCCGGGGGGCGCGAACACCGGGGAGCTGTTTTTT. Full variable domain (outside the CDR3, taken from reference TRBV7-2 and TRBJ2-2): GAGVSQSPSNKVTEKGKDVELRCDPISGHTALYWYRQSLGQGLEFLIYFQGNSAPDKSGLPSDRFSAERTGGSVSTLTIQRTQQEDSAVYLCASSPGGANTGELFFGEGSRLTVL.

The gene calls are TRBV7-2 and TRBJ2-1, with 13 bases identical to TRBD2. With 4 bases clipped from V and 8 bases from J, the junction kept 8 bases outside the gene matches. The CDR3 is made up of 16 amino acids. The germline gives CDR1 SGHTA, CDR2 FQGNSA. DNA of the CDR3: TGTGCCAGCAGCTGGACTAGCGGGAGAGGAGGCGATGAGCAGTTCTTC. Its protein is CASSWTSGRGGDEQFF.

The chain employs TRBV16 and TRBJ2-5; D ambiguous. The V gene's germline CDR1 is KGHSY and CDR2 FQNENV. The ends were cut back, 4 bases at V and 2 bases at J, with 8 bases in the middle. The CDR3 length is 13 residues. Here the CDR3 reads CASSRHGQETQYF. DNA for the CDR3: TGTGCCAGCAGCCGACACGGACAAGAGACCCAGTACTTC.

The chain uses TRBV7-2 and TRBJ2-3, with 7 bases identical to TRBD1. The trim removed 3 bases at V and 4 bases at J, leaving 7 bases unmatched. From germline, CDR1 is SGHTA and CDR2 FQGNSA. The CDR3 has 15 amino acids. CDR3 nucleotide sequence: TGTGCCAGCAGCTTTTCGAGGGGGCGCCCAGATACGCAGTATTTT. Amino acids: CASSFSRGRPDTQYF.

The CDR3 DNA reads as TGTGCCAGCAGCCCGTACATGGGACTCTACGAGCAGTACTTC. Its protein is CASSPYMGLYEQYF. The V and J genes are TRBV3-1 (or the pseudogene TRBV3-2) and TRBJ2-7; D is possibly TRBD2 (6 bases). V was pared by 4 bases and J by 3 bases, with 13 bases between. CDR3 size: 14 residues. CDR1 and CDR2 from the germline V gene are LGHDT and YNNKEL (reference sequence).

This sequence joins TRBV5-1 and TRBJ1-5; the D is unclear. The germline V and J ends were trimmed by 0 bases and 7 bases, with 14 bases remaining between them. The CDR3 runs to 15 residues. Germline V gene lookup returns CDR1 SGHRS and CDR2 YFSETQ. DNA of the CDR3: TGCGCCAGCAGCTTGGATGGAGGACCCAGGCAGCCCCAGCATTTT. Translating gives CASSLDGGPRQPQHF.

This rearrangement joins TRBV29-1 to TRBJ2-5; 7 nucleotides agree with TRBD1. Trimming removed 7 bases from V and 5 bases from J; junction bases left unmatched: 13. The length of the CDR3 is 14 residues. Germline CDR1 is SQVTM and CDR2 is ANQGSEA. The CDR3 sequence: CSAPGKGAAETQYF. The DNA of the CDR3 is TGCAGCGCCCCGGGGAAGGGGGCGGCGGAGACCCAGTACTTC.

This clone was observed once. The rearrangement joins TRBV7-3 to TRBJ2-3; tentatively, D is TRBD2 (6 bases). Germline values: CDR1 SGHTA, CDR2 FQGTGA. V lost 5 bases, J lost 6 bases, and 18 bases lay in between. CDR3 length: 15 amino acids. CDR3 coding DNA: TGTGCCAGCAGCGGGCGCGCGGGGATATTGGATACGCAGTATTTT. Encoded protein: CASSGRAGILDTQYF.

J is TRBJ1-1 and V is TRBV7-9, with no clear D. This CDR3 region has 17 residues. The ends were cut back, 2 bases at V and 0 bases at J, with 16 bases in the middle. Germline values: CDR1 SEHNR, CDR2 FQNEAQ (reference sequence). CDR3 coding DNA: TGTGCCAGCAGCTTATTGGGAAATGGAGGACTGAACACTGAAGCTTTCTTT. Protein product: CASSLLGNGGLNTEAFF.

This chain uses TRBV6-5 with TRBJ2-3, with 9 bases lining up with TRBD2. V lost 6 bases and J lost 1; bases outside the gene matches: 2. Germline assignment: CDR1 MNHEY and CDR2 SVGAGI. The CDR3 sequence is 14 residues long. The CDR3 coding sequence is TGTGCCAGCAGAGGCGGGGGGGGCACAGATACGCAGTATTTT. Translating gives CASRGGGGTDTQYF.

V usage is TRBV7-3 and J usage is TRBJ1-3; D is ambiguous. Trimming removed 2 bases at V and 0 bases at J, with 2 bases between. The germline gives CDR1 SGHTA, CDR2 FQGTGA. The CDR3 is made up of 13 amino acids. The CDR3 nucleotides are TGTGCCAGCAGCTTACACTCTGGAAACACCATATATTTT. Amino acids: CASSLHSGNTIYF.

This clone was recorded once. This chain joins TRBV6-5 and TRBJ1-5; D not certain. This CDR3 spans 15 amino acids. Germline CDR1 MNHEY, CDR2 SVGAGI. V lost 4 bases and J lost 0, with 10 bases in between. As DNA, the CDR3 is TGTGCCAGCAGTTTGTCAGGATTTAGCAATCAGCCCCAGCATTTT. Encoded protein: CASSLSGFSNQPQHF.

This chain uses TRBV20-1 with TRBJ2-7; TRBD2 aligns across 9 bases. Trimming cost V 3 bases and J 6 bases; bases outside gene matches: 9. Germline V gives CDR1 DFQATT, CDR2 SNEGSKA (reference sequence). CDR3 size: 14 residues. CDR3 loop: CSASGAGGHLEQYF. DNA for the CDR3: TGCAGTGCTAGTGGAGCGGGAGGCCACCTCGAGCAGTACTTC.

This clone has only a few counts. This chain links TRBV2 with TRBJ1-4; 10 nucleotides line up with TRBD1. The CDR3 extends over 14 amino acids. Per the germline V gene, CDR1 is SNHLY and CDR2 is FYNNEI. V was pared by 6 bases and J by 5 bases, with 3 bases of the junction left unmatched. The CDR3 reads CASRRTGGNEKLFF. The CDR3 DNA reads as TGTGCCAGCAGGCGGACAGGGGGGAATGAAAAACTGTTTTTT.

The V call is TRBV7-2, the J call TRBJ1-5, with a weak D call TRBD1 (5 bases). Looked up from germline, CDR1 is SGHTA and CDR2 is FQGNSA. V lost 4 bases to trimming and J lost 6 bases, with 13 bases between them. This CDR3 is 14 amino acids long. The CDR3 protein is CASSSNPQVQPQHF. The CDR3 nucleotides read TGTGCCAGCAGCTCCAACCCACAGGTTCAGCCCCAGCATTTT. Variable domain in full (rest from reference TRBV7-2 and TRBJ1-5): GAGVSQSPSNKVTEKGKDVELRCDPISGHTALYWYRQSLGQGLEFLIYFQGNSAPDKSGLPSDRFSAERTGGSVSTLTIQRTQQEDSAVYLCASSSNPQVQPQHFGDGTRLSIL.

This chain joins TRBV27 and TRBJ1-3; D remains unclear. Deletions cut 6 bases from V and 0 bases from J, with 15 bases between. The CDR3 length is 16 residues. In germline, CDR1 is MNHEY, CDR2 SMNVEV (reference sequence). As DNA, the CDR3 is TGTGCCAGCAGACGATCGACGGGGAGCTCTGGAAACACCATATATTTT. As protein: CASRRSTGSSGNTIYF.

The rearrangement joins TRBV3-1 (or the pseudogene TRBV3-2) to TRBJ2-3, with 10 bases identical to TRBD2. The trim removed 3 bases at V and 5 bases at J, leaving 8 bases unmatched. From germline, CDR1 is LGHDT and CDR2 YNNKEL (reference sequence). This CDR3 is 16 amino acids long. The CDR3 coding sequence is TGTGCCAGCAGCCAGAGCGGGAGGGCCGGTAAAGATACGCAGTATTTT. Translation gives CASSQSGRAGKDTQYF.

The chain has TRBV27 and TRBJ2-7, with 8 bases fitting TRBD2. With 5 bases clipped from V and 3 bases from J, the junction kept 15 bases outside the gene matches. The V gene's germline CDR1 is MNHEY and CDR2 SMNVEV (reference sequence). This CDR3 is built from 17 residues. The CDR3 region has the DNA TGTGCCAGCAGTCTCGACTCCCTCGACAGCGGGGGCTACGAGCAGTACTTC. Translating gives CASSLDSLDSGGYEQYF.

The chain employs TRBV5-4 and TRBJ2-2; 7 positions agree with TRBD1. Germline lookup yields CDR1 SGHNT and CDR2 YYREEE (reference sequence). V shed 2 bases, J shed 1 base, and the junction held 5 bases outside the gene matches. The CDR3 has 16 residues. This CDR3 reads CASSLQTGMNTGELFF. DNA for the CDR3: TGTGCCAGCAGCTTACAGACAGGGATGAACACCGGGGAGCTGTTTTTT.

This clone occurred a few times. For the CDR3, the DNA is TGTGCCAGCAGCATGGACAGGGGACAAACCGGGGAGCTGTTTTTT. Amino acids: CASSMDRGQTGELFF. This chain links TRBV6-5 with TRBJ2-2, with 9 bases fitting TRBD1. The germline gives CDR1 MNHEY, CDR2 SVGAGI. The CDR3 contains 15 residues. Losses at the gene ends were 6 bases for V and 5 bases for J; bases not matched to a gene: 7.

The rearrangement joins TRBV10-1 to TRBJ1-4; no firm D call. Per germline, CDR1 WNHNN and CDR2 SYGVQD (reference sequence). Trimming removed 9 bases from V and 3 bases from J, with 11 bases in between. The CDR3 has 13 residues. The CDR3 sequence is CARQSEANEKLFF. In DNA form, the CDR3 reads TGCGCCAGGCAGTCGGAGGCTAATGAAAAACTGTTTTTT.

The CDR3 nucleotides read TGTGCCAGTAGTATACGTCGGCAGGGCGTGGGGAATTCACCCCTCCACTTT. This sequence encodes CASSIRRQGVGNSPLHF. The chain recombines TRBV19 with TRBJ1-6; D is possibly TRBD1 (5 bases). The CDR3 totals 17 residues. Germline values: CDR1 LNHDA, CDR2 SQIVND (reference sequence). V lost 2 bases to trimming and J lost 7 bases, with 18 bases between them.

This clone was counted only a few times. CDR3 DNA sequence: TGCAGTGCTAGTCGGCCAGGGAGGGATGGCTACACCTTC. This encodes CSASRPGRDGYTF. This chain connects TRBV20-1 to TRBJ1-2; D perhaps matches TRBD1 (5 bases). The germline CDR1 and CDR2 sequences are DFQATT and SNEGSKA (reference sequence). This CDR3 spans 13 amino acids. Trimming removed 3 bases from V and 6 bases from J, with 14 bases in between.

The V and J genes are TRBV29-1 and TRBJ1-2, with 10 bases lining up with TRBD1. Germline V lookup: CDR1 SQVTM, CDR2 ANQGSEA. The CDR3 totals 14 residues. Trimming at V came to 7 bases and at J to 8 bases, leaving 13 bases not matched to a gene. Here the CDR3 reads CSAQTGGMVGGYTF. CDR3 DNA: TGCAGCGCCCAGACAGGGGGCATGGTAGGGGGCTACACCTTC.

The V call is TRBV27, the J call TRBJ1-6; tentative D call: TRBD1 (6 bases). CDR1 MNHEY and CDR2 SMNVEV come from the germline V gene (reference sequence). This CDR3 has 15 residues. Trimming removed 2 bases at V and 8 bases at J, with 13 bases between. The CDR3 DNA sequence: TGTGCCAGCAGTTTAGCCAGACAGGCTGATTCACCCCTCCACTTT. This gives the protein CASSLARQADSPLHF.